This TCR beta chain was recovered during a study of T-cell reconstitution after alpha-beta-depleted transplantation in children. Library preparation (for TCRbeta) was performed with unique molecular identifiers. TCRdb re-analysed the PCR reads in MiXCR, keeping a single row per CDR3 protein. The sample has over 400,000 distinct CDR3 sequences, 43% seen once. The study, taken as a whole, reports: Newly made T cells mostly supplied T-cell counts and diversity one year after transplant. Some patients owed their high day-60 TCRbeta diversity to surviving recipient T cells and thymic progenitors. Reported findings indicate that, about two months after transplant, alpha-beta T cells came from several hundred expanded clones, which were derived from non-depleted graft cells.

As concerns this clonotype: Antigen specificity is unknown.

The CDR3 runs to 15 residues. CDR1 is SGHTA, CDR2 FQGNSA, per germline. Trimming cost V 5 bases and J 4 bases; bases outside gene matches: 6. This chain connects TRBV7-2 to TRBJ2-1, with 9 nucleotides matching TRBD1. This receptor was obtained from a girl aged 2 to 10 with aplastic anemia, due to receive a stem cell transplant. Specimen: PBMCs, collected before TCRalphabeta/CD19-depleted stem cell transplant. The CDR3 loop is CASSTRDRVYNEQFF. The CDR3, as DNA: TGTGCCAGCAGCACCCGGGACAGGGTTTACAATGAGCAGTTCTTC.